This TCR beta chain originates from a study of blood T cells in healthy people across ages. The ends were cut back, 0 bases at V and 4 bases at J, with 12 bases in the middle. CDR3 length equals 15 residues. Germline CDR1 and CDR2: LGHNA and YNFKEQ. Researchers collected about 9.6 milliliters of peripheral blood from every single donor. There were at least 6 micrograms of total RNA extracted from every sample. The use of a sample-barcoded 5' primer and a J-beta primer mix characterized a second PCR of roughly 7 to 11 cycles. Through a template-switch adaptor with 12 random nucleotides, each cDNA molecule received a tag. TCRdb re-called the 5' RACE reads with MiXCR, one entry per CDR3 protein. The sample shows about 640,000 distinct CDR3 sequences, roughly 50% of them seen only once.

The specimen was blood. This sequence joins TRBV4-2 and TRBJ1-2; D is possibly TRBD1 (5 bases). This sequence was found in a man in his sixties in good health. CDR3 sequence (DNA): TGTGCCAGCAGCCAAGACAGGGAGCCTAGCTATGGCTACACCTTC. Translated, it gives CASSQDREPSYGYTF.